This T cell receptor beta chain was found in a study of blood T cell repertoires in COVID-19. Study-level background: COVID-19 samples, acute and convalescent, were from the United States, Italy and Spain. From T cells, B-cell-depleted T cells, or PBMCs came the material, which was cDNA or gDNA.

Shortly before study entry, within 2 weeks, exposed participants had met a COVID-19 case. In the study's own analysis: Estimation of nucleated cell counts relied on the amplification of reference gene primers. The method was immunoSEQ multiplex PCR; TCRdb's version includes in-frame clones alone and lacks a portion of them. Clone size and V and J calls were adopted from that table, with D and trimming inferred from the DNA. This table holds 350,000 to 400,000 clones, roughly nine tenths found once. Between the trimmed V and J ends, which lost 5 bases and 7 bases, there was a span of 12 bases. CDR1 is SGHVS and CDR2 is FNYEAQ in the germline V gene. The CDR3 runs 13 residues.

The rearrangement joins TRBV7-6 to TRBJ1-5; D is possibly TRBD1 (6 bases). Sequenced material: PBMCs or T cells enriched from blood (not recorded which). The TCR comes from a woman aged 40-49 years who had been exposed to COVID-19. The CDR3 bases are TGTGCCAGCAGCACCAACAGGGACCAGCCCCAGCATTTT. Translated, it gives CASSTNRDQPQHF. Variable domain in full (rest from reference TRBV7-6 and TRBJ1-5): GAGVSQSPRYKVTKRGQDVALRCDPISGHVSLYWYRQALGQGPEFLTYFNYEAQQDKSGLPNDRFSAERPEGSISTLTIQRTEQRDSAMYRCASSTNRDQPQHFGDGTRLSIL.